This TCR beta chain appears in the sequencing data of a study of regulatory T cells in long-lasting Graves disease. In its sample, this clonotype was seen many times. The time point was: newly diagnosed GD, antithyroid drugs for less than 3 months. The TCR library was made from RNA that had been extracted from PBMCs in TRIzol. V lost 2 bases and J 7 bases, leaving 10 bases between the germline ends. CDR3 size: 14 residues. Germline V gene lookup returns CDR1 SGDLS and CDR2 YYNGEE. Arm-PCR of CDR3 regions and iRepertoire HTBI primers were the basis on which TCR beta libraries were built. TCRdb used MiXCR to reprocess the multiplex PCR reads, holding one entry per CDR3 protein. Seen here are 200,000 to 250,000 distinct CDR3 sequences, around 20% observed once, and the top ten hold around 20%.

The sequence derives from a female donor with Graves disease. This specimen consisted of peripheral blood mononuclear cells (PBMCs), obtained at new diagnosis, from a patient treated with antithyroid drugs. The V call is TRBV9, the J call TRBJ1-6; D is perhaps TRBD1 (6 bases). CDR3 sequence reads: CASSVGGGNSPLHF. DNA of the CDR3: TGTGCCAGCAGCGTGGGCGGGGGCAATTCACCCCTCCACTTT.